The clone carrying this T cell receptor (beta chain) was counted only a few times. No antigen is known for it. 5'RACE template switching produced TCR cDNA carrying a universal primer site and UMIs. TCRdb re-called the 5' RACE reads through MiXCR, storing one row per CDR3 protein. The sample records some 240,000 distinct CDR3 sequences, over 4.5% being singletons. The entry originates in a study of T cells after yellow fever vaccination. Overall study findings and caveats: Peak timing came faster in the weaker secondary response, day 5 versus 15. Subsequent booster samples again held most clones from primary vaccination (just under 98% CD4, over 80% CD8). Abundant clonotypes (contaminants from the bulk population) could be present in FACS-sorted repertoires.

CDR3 length equals 17 residues. Between the trimmed V and J ends, which lost 4 bases and 3 bases, there was a span of 21 bases. CDR1 SGHDN and CDR2 FVKESK come from the germline V gene. The sequence came from a man in his late teens or twenties who received the YFV17D yellow fever vaccine. Sample: CD4+ T cells sorted from PBMCs, taken on the day of the yellow fever booster vaccination. The chain combines TRBV14 with TRBJ1-1; D possibly corresponds to TRBD1 (6 bases). The CDR3 sequence: CASSLRGGGIGDTEAFF. The CDR3 region has the DNA TGTGCCAGCAGCCTAAGGGGAGGGGGGATCGGGGACACTGAAGCTTTCTTT.